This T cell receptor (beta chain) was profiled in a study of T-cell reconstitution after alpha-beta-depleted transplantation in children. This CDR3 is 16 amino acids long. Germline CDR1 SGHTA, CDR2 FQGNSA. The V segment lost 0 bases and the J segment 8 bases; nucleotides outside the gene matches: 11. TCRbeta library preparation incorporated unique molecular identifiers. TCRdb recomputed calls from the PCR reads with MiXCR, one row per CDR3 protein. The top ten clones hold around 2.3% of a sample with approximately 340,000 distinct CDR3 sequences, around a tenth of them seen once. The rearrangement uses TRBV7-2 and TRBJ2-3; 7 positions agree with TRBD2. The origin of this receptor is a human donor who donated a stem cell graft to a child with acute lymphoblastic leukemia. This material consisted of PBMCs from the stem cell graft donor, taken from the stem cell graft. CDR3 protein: CASSLARKRDGGTQYF. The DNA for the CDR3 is TGTGCCAGCAGCTTAGCGCGGAAGCGGGACGGCGGTACGCAGTATTTT.